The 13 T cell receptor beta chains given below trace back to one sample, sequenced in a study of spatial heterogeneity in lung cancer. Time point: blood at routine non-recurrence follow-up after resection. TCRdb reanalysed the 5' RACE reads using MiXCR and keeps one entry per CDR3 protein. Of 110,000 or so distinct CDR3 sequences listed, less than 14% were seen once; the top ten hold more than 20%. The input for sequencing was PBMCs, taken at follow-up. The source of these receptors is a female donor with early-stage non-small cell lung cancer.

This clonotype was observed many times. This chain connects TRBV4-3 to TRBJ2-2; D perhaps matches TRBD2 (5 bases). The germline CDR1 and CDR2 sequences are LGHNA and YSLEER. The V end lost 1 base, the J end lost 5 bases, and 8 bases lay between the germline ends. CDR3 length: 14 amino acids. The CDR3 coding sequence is TGCGCCAGCAGCCAAGTAATAGCGACCGGGGAGCTGTTTTTT. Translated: CASSQVIATGELFF.

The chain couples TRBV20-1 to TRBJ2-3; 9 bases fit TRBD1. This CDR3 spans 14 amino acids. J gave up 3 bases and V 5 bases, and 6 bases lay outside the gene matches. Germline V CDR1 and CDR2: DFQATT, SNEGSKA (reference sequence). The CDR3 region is CSAGRTGVTDTQYF. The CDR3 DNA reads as TGCAGTGCTGGAAGGACAGGGGTGACAGATACGCAGTATTTT.

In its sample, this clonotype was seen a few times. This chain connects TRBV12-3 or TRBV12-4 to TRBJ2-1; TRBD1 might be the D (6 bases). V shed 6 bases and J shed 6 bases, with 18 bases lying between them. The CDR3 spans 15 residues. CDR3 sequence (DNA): TGTGCCAGCAGGGCCGGCACAGGGCTATTCAATGAGCAGTTCTTC. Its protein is CASRAGTGLFNEQFF.

The CDR3 is CASSRTDVEYGYTF. The CDR3 DNA reads TGTGCCAGCAGCAGAACGGACGTAGAGTATGGCTACACCTTC. The chain employs TRBV3-1 and TRBJ1-2; D is unresolved. This CDR3 spans 14 amino acids. Trimming pared 5 bases from V and 5 bases from J, leaving 15 bases between. Germline values: CDR1 LGHDT, CDR2 YNNKEL (reference sequence).

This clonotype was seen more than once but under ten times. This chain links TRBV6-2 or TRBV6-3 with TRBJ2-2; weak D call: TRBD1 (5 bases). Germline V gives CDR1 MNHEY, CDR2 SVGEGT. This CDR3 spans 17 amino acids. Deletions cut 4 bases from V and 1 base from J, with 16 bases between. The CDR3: CASSSRLKGLNTGELFF. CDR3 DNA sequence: TGTGCCAGCAGTTCACGTCTAAAGGGGCTGAACACCGGGGAGCTGTTTTTT.

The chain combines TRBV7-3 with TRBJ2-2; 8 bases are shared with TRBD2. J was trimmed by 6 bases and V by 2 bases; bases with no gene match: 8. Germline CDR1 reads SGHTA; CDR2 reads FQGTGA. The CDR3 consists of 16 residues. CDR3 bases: TGTGCCAGCAGCTTATCCCTAGCGGGCGGGGCCGGGGAGCTGTTTTTT. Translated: CASSLSLAGGAGELFF.

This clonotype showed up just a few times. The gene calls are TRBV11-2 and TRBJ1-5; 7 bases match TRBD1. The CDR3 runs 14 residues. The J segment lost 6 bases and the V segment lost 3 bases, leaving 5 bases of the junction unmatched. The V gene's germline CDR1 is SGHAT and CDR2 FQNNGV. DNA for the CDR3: TGTGCCAGCAGCTTCGACAGGGCGGGTCAGCCCCAGCATTTT. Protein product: CASSFDRAGQPQHF.

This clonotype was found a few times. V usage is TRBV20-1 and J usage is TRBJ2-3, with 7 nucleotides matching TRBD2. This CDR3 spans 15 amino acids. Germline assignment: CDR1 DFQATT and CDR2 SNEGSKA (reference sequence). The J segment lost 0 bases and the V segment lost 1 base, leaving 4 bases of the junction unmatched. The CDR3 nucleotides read TGCAGTGCTAGAGGGGGAGGGCCAAGCACAGATACGCAGTATTTT. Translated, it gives CSARGGGPSTDTQYF.

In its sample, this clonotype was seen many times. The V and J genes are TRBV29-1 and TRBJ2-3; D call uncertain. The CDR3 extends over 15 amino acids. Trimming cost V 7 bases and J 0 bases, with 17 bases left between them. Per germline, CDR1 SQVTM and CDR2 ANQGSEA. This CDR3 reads CSGQGLISSTDTQYF. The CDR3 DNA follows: TGCAGCGGGCAAGGGCTAATCTCTAGCACAGATACGCAGTATTTT.

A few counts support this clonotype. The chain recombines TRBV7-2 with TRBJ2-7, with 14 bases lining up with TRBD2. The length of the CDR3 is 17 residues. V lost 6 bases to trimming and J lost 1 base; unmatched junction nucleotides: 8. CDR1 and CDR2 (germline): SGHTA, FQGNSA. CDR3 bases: TGTGCCAGCAGTCTAAAAGGGACTAGCGGGAGTTCCTACGAGCAGTACTTC. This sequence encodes CASSLKGTSGSSYEQYF.

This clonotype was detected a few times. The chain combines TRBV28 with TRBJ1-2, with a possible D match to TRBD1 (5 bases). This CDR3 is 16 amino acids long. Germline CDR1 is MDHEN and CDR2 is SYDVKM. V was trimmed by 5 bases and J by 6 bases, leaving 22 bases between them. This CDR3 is CASSPYLPGPKDGYTF. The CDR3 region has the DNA TGTGCCAGCAGTCCCTACCTACCGGGGCCTAAGGATGGCTACACCTTC.

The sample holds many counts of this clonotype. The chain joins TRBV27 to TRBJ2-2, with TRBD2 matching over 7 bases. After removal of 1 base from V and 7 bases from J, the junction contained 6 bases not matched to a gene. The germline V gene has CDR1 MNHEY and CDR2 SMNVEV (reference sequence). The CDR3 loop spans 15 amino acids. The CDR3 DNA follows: TGTGCCAGCAGTTTATACTTGCGGGAGAGCGGGGAGCTGTTTTTT. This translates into CASSLYLRESGELFF.

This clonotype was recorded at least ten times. The CDR3 DNA follows: TGTGCCAGCACCTTAGGGAACAGCAACTATGGCTACACCTTC. Translating gives CASTLGNSNYGYTF. This chain joins TRBV28 and TRBJ1-2; D gene uncertain. The CDR3 covers 14 residues. Germline CDR1 MDHEN, CDR2 SYDVKM. V was pared by 7 bases and J by 2 bases, with 14 bases between.